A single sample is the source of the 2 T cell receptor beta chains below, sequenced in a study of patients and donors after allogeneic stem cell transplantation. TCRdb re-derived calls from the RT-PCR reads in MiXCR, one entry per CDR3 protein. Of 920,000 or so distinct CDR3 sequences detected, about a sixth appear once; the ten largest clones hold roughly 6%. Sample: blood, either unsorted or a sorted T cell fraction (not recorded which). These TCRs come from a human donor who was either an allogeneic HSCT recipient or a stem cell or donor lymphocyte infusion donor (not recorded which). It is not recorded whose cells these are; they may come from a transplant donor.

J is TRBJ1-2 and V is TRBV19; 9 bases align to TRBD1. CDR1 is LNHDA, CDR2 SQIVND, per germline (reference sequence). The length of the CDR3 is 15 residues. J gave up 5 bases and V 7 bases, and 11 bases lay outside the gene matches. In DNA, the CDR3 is TGTGCCAGTACTAATTACCCGGGACAGGGATATGGCTACACCTTC. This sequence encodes CASTNYPGQGYGYTF. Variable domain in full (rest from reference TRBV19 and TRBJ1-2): DGGITQSPKYLFRKEGQNVTLSCEQNLNHDAMYWYRQDPGQGLRLIYYSQIVNDFQKGDIAEGYSVSREKKESFPLTVTSAQKNPTAFYLCASTNYPGQGYGYTFGSGTRLTVV.

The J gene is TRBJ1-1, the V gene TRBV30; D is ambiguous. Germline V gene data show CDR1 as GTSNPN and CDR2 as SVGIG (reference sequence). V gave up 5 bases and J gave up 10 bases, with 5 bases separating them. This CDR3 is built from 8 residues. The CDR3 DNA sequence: TGTGCCTGGGGTGGAGCTTTCTTT. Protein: CAWGGAFF.